This entry features one TCR beta chain sequence. This receptor's antigen is unknown. This sample is part of a study of T cells expressing NK-cell markers (dated by TCRdb to 2020 to 2022). Study-wide context: Eight or nine donors provided sorted CD3+CD56+NKG2C+, CD3+CD56+NKG2C- and CD3+CD56-NKG2C+ T-cell subsets, whose TCR beta-chain repertoires were profiled. The eight sequenced donors were randomly selected healthy volunteers, three men and five women. Illumina HiSeq 2000/2500, MiSeq or NextSeq was used to sequence libraries as 2 x 150 bp reads. Among the eight sequenced donors, only one was HCMV-seronegative, while the other seven were HCMV-seropositive. Overall study outcomes, separate from this receptor: In 5 to 7 donors, the dominant CD3+CD56+NKG2C+ clonotypes were found to rank among the top 10 CD8+ clonotypes and to make up roughly 1.0-8% of CD8+ T cells. Whether the expanded NKG2C-expressing T cell clones were specific for HCMV antigens was left unclear. Those dominant clonotypes were again the most abundant among CD3+CD56-NKG2C+ cells in a few donors, at roughly 28.3-60.1%.

To determine HCMV serostatus, a commercial ELISA kit was used to detect HCMV-specific IgG in serum. Peripheral blood mononuclear cells were isolated from blood by Ficoll density gradient centrifugation. Sequencing relied on an Illumina HiSeq 2000. 5'RACE template switching, by which a universal primer site and unique molecular identifiers were added, was used to make TCR beta cDNA libraries. cDNA synthesis was primed from the TCR beta constant segment, followed by two successive PCR amplification steps. As for the original processing: MIGEC was used to demultiplex reads and group the reads by UMI, and MiTCR was used to assemble and quantify clonotypes. To remove erroneous sequences, TCR cDNA sequences were retained only when supported by two or more reads. Downstream repertoire analysis used the tcR package, and clonotypes were matched across fractions by CDR3 nucleotide sequence plus V segment. VDJmatch was used to annotate antigen specificity against VDJdb, with one amino acid substitution in CDR3 permitted. Following TCRdb reprocessing, every CDR3 protein sequence forms one entry, and DNA is not provided. It is TCRdb's table, rather than the study itself, that gives the V and J calls and clone size. The sample's table covers 300,000 to 450,000 distinct CDR3 sequences. 4% to 6.5% of the sample goes to the ten largest clones.

The sequenced sample consisted of blood T cells: a sorted CD56 or NKG2C T cell subset, CD4+ or CD8+ T cells, or bulk PBMC T cells (not recorded which). The clonotype was recovered from a man aged 18-70 years in good health.

The CDR3 region reads CSAPRTGRNIQYF. Recombination joined TRBV20-1 with TRBJ2-4; TCRdb's assignment of TRBD1 cannot be checked, as there is no DNA. Taken from the germline V gene (reference sequence), the CDR1 and CDR2 loops are DFQATT and SNEGSKA. The CDR3 covers 13 residues, taking in both the cysteine and the phenylalanine. No DNA is given.